Below are 7 T cell receptor beta chains sequenced from a single sample in a study of blood T cell repertoires in COVID-19. Clones were sequenced by immunoSEQ multiplex PCR, and TCRdb holds only the in-frame ones, with some missing. The top ten hold about 2.5% of the sample, which has 100,000 to 150,000 clones, approximately 86% seen once. Sequencing used PBMCs or T cells enriched from blood (not recorded which). The receptors were gathered from a woman in her 50s who had recovered from COVID-19.

The CDR3 region is CASSLEGASTGELFF. CDR3 sequence (DNA): TGCGCCAGCAGCTTGGAAGGGGCCAGTACCGGGGAGCTGTTTTTT. The J gene is TRBJ2-2, the V gene TRBV5-1; tentatively, D is TRBD1 (5 bases). Germline CDR1 SGHRS, CDR2 YFSETQ. CDR3 length equals 15 residues. V was shortened by 0 bases and J by 5 bases, with 11 bases between the two germline ends.

This clone was observed a single time. This chain links TRBV7-2 with TRBJ1-3; unclear D gene. This CDR3 is 15 amino acids long. The V gene lost 5 bases and the J gene lost 0 bases, with 11 bases spanning the gap. CDR1 is SGHTA and CDR2 is FQGNSA in the germline V gene. The DNA of the CDR3 is TGTGCCAGCAGCACCGTGGGGAGCTCTGGAAACACCATATATTTT. This sequence encodes CASSTVGSSGNTIYF.

The V and J genes are TRBV6-1 and TRBJ2-7, with 13 bases aligning to TRBD2. Germline V gene lookup returns CDR1 MNHNS and CDR2 SASEGT. The CDR3 contains 19 residues. V lost 3 bases, J lost 7 bases, and 18 bases stayed unmatched. In nucleotides, the CDR3 is TGTGCCAGCAGTGACCCTCTTCGACTAGCGGGGGGCCCCACCGGTGAGCAGTACTTC. This encodes CASSDPLRLAGGPTGEQYF.

The J gene is TRBJ1-1, the V gene TRBV12-3 or TRBV12-4; D is perhaps TRBD1 (5 bases). V gave up 4 bases and J gave up 7 bases, with 10 bases separating them. This CDR3 contains 12 residues. The CDR3 is CASSWGGNEAFF. CDR3 DNA: TGTGCCAGCAGTTGGGGGGGGAATGAAGCTTTCTTT.

The chain couples TRBV7-9 to TRBJ1-6; 8 bases map to TRBD1. CDR1 and CDR2 (germline): SEHNR, FQNEAQ (reference sequence). The CDR3 contains 15 residues. With 5 bases clipped from V and 9 bases from J, the junction kept 9 bases outside the gene matches. Written as DNA, the CDR3 is TGTGCCAGCAGCCCAGACAGGGGTCAAATTTCACCCCTCCACTTT. Protein product: CASSPDRGQISPLHF.

CDR3 residues: CASSELDREETQYF. The CDR3 nucleotides are TGCGCCAGCAGTGAGCTCGACAGGGAAGAGACCCAGTACTTC. This chain joins TRBV10-2 and TRBJ2-5, with 7 bases aligning to TRBD1. CDR3 length: 14 residues. The germline V gene has CDR1 WSHSY and CDR2 SAAADI. V shed 2 bases and J 3 bases; nucleotides not matched to a gene: 3.

This clone was detected only a few times. The gene calls are TRBV3-1 (or the pseudogene TRBV3-2) and TRBJ1-3, with TRBD1 identical over 7 bases. The junction had 7 bases not matched to a gene; V was cut back by 3 bases and J by 5 bases. Germline V lookup: CDR1 LGHDT, CDR2 YNNKEL (reference sequence). The CDR3 has 15 amino acids. CDR3 residues: CASSHEDRERNTIYF. The CDR3 bases are TGTGCCAGCAGCCATGAAGACAGGGAAAGAAACACCATATATTTT.